This TCR beta chain was identified during a study of blood T cell repertoires in COVID-19. Study summary: Samples representing acute and convalescent COVID-19 were sourced from the United States, Italy and Spain. The analysed material was cDNA or gDNA that came from T cells, B-cell-depleted T cells, or PBMCs.

There are 13 residues in the CDR3. V lost 5 bases and J lost 7, with 12 bases in between. Germline V gene lookup returns CDR1 MNHEY and CDR2 SVGAGI. Original methodology: It was from reference gene primer amplification that nucleated cell counts were estimated. Generated by immunoSEQ multiplex PCR, the TCRdb table keeps only in-frame clones and is missing some. The D gene and trimming were derived from the DNA, and the V and J assignments and clone size from that table. This sample carries tens of thousands of clones, 87% of them seen once, and the ten largest clones take around 5%. Input material: peripheral blood. This receptor was obtained from a man aged 45-65 years with active COVID-19. The rearrangement links TRBV6-5 to TRBJ1-5; D may be TRBD1 (6 bases). The chain's CDR3 is CASSIRGHQPQHF. In DNA, the CDR3 is TGTGCCAGCAGTATCAGGGGACACCAGCCCCAGCATTTT.